This entry lists 11 T cell receptor beta chains sequenced from one sample in a study of cytomegalovirus exposure and HLA in healthy donors (TCRdb year 2017). The library was built by means of the immunoSEQ multiplex PCR assay. The multiplex PCR relied on a mix of 60 forward primers for TCR Vbeta segments and 13 reverse primers for TCR Jbeta segments. TCRdb mirrors the immuneACCESS table, restricted to in-frame sequences. Some clones are absent from its copies; in checked studies, under half trace to an unresolved V gene, and the reason for the others is unknown. This sample gives more than 80,000 clones in total; approximately 81% of them show up just once. Of the sample, roughly 1.1% is held by the ten largest clones. Sequenced material: PBMCs. These receptors originate from a girl aged 2 to 10 in good health and CMV-seropositive.

The CDR3 DNA is TGTGCCAGCAGCGTAACGGCTGAAGCTTTCTTT. This codes for CASSVTAEAFF. The chain employs TRBV9 and TRBJ1-1; D remains unclear. Germline assignment: CDR1 SGDLS and CDR2 YYNGEE. V was shortened by 1 base and J by 6 bases, with 4 bases between the two germline ends. This CDR3 is 11 amino acids long.

This clone was seen a single time. The rearrangement links TRBV7-2 to TRBJ2-3, with 10 positions matching TRBD2. CDR3 length equals 16 residues. The germline V gene has CDR1 SGHTA and CDR2 FQGNSA. The V and J ends lost 5 bases and 7 bases, in that order; junction bases with no gene match: 12. CDR3 DNA: TGTGCCAGCAGCCAAATAGCGGGAGGTAGAGGGTATACGCAGTATTTT. This sequence encodes CASSQIAGGRGYTQYF.

The chain combines TRBV7-9 with TRBJ1-1; 8 bases are shared with TRBD1. Germline loops: CDR1 SEHNR, CDR2 FQNEAQ (reference sequence). The V segment lost 1 base and the J segment 5 bases; nucleotides outside the gene matches: 9. The CDR3 is made up of 16 amino acids. As DNA, the CDR3 is TGTGCCAGCAGCTTAGGGGGACAGGTAGTGGCGACTGAAGCTTTCTTT. This codes for CASSLGGQVVATEAFF.

This chain connects TRBV19 to TRBJ2-3; 7 nucleotides line up with TRBD1. The V gene's germline CDR1 is LNHDA and CDR2 SQIVND (reference sequence). The V segment lost 5 bases and the J segment 6 bases; nucleotides outside the gene matches: 14. This CDR3 comprises 16 residues. This CDR3 reads CASSPTGPNWDDTQYF. CDR3 DNA: TGTGCCAGTAGTCCGACAGGGCCGAATTGGGACGATACGCAGTATTTT.

The chain combines TRBV27 with TRBJ2-7; TRBD1 aligns across 12 bases. V shed 6 bases, J shed 3 bases, and the junction held 24 bases outside the gene matches. CDR3 length: 21 residues. Per germline, CDR1 MNHEY and CDR2 SMNVEV (reference sequence). CDR3 nucleotide sequence: TGTGCCAGCAGCTCTACAACGCTCCGGGACAGGGGGCTCCTCTCAGGCTACGAGCAGTACTTC. Protein sequence: CASSSTTLRDRGLLSGYEQYF.

The V and J genes are TRBV19 and TRBJ2-3; tentative D call: TRBD2 (5 bases). The germline gives CDR1 LNHDA, CDR2 SQIVND (reference sequence). V was cut by 5 bases and J by 6 bases, with 15 bases left in between. The CDR3 is 14 amino acids. CDR3 DNA sequence: TGTGCCAGTAGTGCGGACTCAGCTGGGGATACGCAGTATTTT. Its translation: CASSADSAGDTQYF.

The V and J genes are TRBV29-1 and TRBJ1-5; no clear D gene. V was trimmed by 8 bases and J by 9 bases, leaving 11 bases between them. This CDR3 has 10 amino acids. In germline, CDR1 is SQVTM, CDR2 ANQGSEA. The CDR3 coding sequence is TGCAGCTCCCCGCACGGGCCCCAGCATTTT. This translates into CSSPHGPQHF.

This clone was counted a single time. The chain carries TRBV30 and TRBJ2-1, with 8 bases identical to TRBD1. The CDR3 has 13 residues. V trimming: 7 bases; J trimming: 7 bases; junction bases outside the gene matches: 9. CDR1 and CDR2 (germline): GTSNPN, SVGIG (reference sequence). CDR3 in amino acids: CAYAGGAVNEQFF. In nucleotides, the CDR3 is TGTGCCTACGCAGGGGGCGCGGTAAATGAGCAGTTCTTC.

This clone was picked up one time. The rearrangement joins TRBV7-2 to TRBJ1-1; possible D gene TRBD1, 6 bases. Germline CDR1 and CDR2: SGHTA and FQGNSA. This CDR3 has 15 amino acids. Trimming pared 1 base from V and 1 base from J, leaving 10 bases between. The CDR3 sequence: CASSLVGATNTEAFF. In DNA, the CDR3 is TGTGCCAGCAGCTTAGTGGGGGCGACGAACACTGAAGCTTTCTTT.

CDR3: CASRAGRVSNQPQHF. CDR3 DNA: TGTGCCAGCAGGGCAGGAAGAGTGAGCAATCAGCCCCAGCATTTT. The chain recombines TRBV19 with TRBJ1-5, with a possible D match to TRBD1 (5 bases). In germline, CDR1 is LNHDA, CDR2 SQIVND (reference sequence). The V end was cut by 9 bases, the J end by 1 base, with 16 bases between. The CDR3 is 15 residues long.

The rearrangement joins TRBV5-4 to TRBJ2-3, with 7 bases matching TRBD2. Trimming cost V 1 base and J 6 bases; bases outside gene matches: 11. The germline V gene encodes CDR1 SGHNT and CDR2 YYREEE (reference sequence). The CDR3 runs to 16 residues. This CDR3 is CASSLIEGGLRDTQYF. CDR3 nucleotide sequence: TGTGCCAGCAGCTTGATAGAGGGAGGGCTCCGGGATACGCAGTATTTT.